The sequence of this TCR beta chain was determined in a study of T cell changes during pregnancy in multiple sclerosis. Measured with immunoSEQ multiplex PCR; TCRdb has only the in-frame clones, and not every one. The sample lists approximately 23,000 clones; 75% to 95% were seen once. The germline V and J ends were trimmed by 5 bases and 1 base, with 15 bases remaining between them. The CDR3 runs to 16 residues. Per the germline V gene, CDR1 is SEHNR and CDR2 is FQNEAQ (reference sequence). The rearrangement uses TRBV7-9 and TRBJ2-1; tentatively, D is TRBD2 (7 bases). Sequences were derived from CD4+ T cells from peripheral blood mononuclear cells, sampled in the third trimester of pregnancy. This TCR was sampled from a female donor in good health, enrolled as a control in a pregnancy study. The CDR3 is CASSRRGGRSYNEQFF. CDR3 nucleotides: TGTGCCAGCAGCCGGAGGGGGGGTAGGTCCTACAATGAGCAGTTCTTC.